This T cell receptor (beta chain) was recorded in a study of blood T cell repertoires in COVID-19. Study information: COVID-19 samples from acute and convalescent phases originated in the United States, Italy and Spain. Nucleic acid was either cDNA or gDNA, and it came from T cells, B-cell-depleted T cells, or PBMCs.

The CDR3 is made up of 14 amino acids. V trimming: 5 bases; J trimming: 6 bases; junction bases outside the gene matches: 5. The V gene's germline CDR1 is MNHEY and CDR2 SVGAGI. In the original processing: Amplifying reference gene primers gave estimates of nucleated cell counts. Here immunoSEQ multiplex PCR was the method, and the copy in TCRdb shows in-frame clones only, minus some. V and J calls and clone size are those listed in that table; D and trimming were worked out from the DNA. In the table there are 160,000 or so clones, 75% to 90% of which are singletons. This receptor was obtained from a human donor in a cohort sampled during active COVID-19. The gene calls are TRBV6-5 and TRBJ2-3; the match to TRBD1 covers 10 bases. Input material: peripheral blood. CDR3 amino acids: CASSTTGGGDTQYF. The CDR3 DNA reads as TGTGCCAGCAGTACGACAGGGGGCGGGGATACGCAGTATTTT.